What follows are 13 T cell receptor beta chains derived from one specimen sequenced in a study of cytomegalovirus exposure and HLA in healthy donors. Primers included in the PCR were 60 Vbeta and 13 Jbeta primers. Sequenced by immunoSEQ multiplex PCR; TCRdb stores in-frame clones only, minus some. The sample holds about 180,000 clones, 84% seen once. Input material: PBMCs. The receptors come from a girl aged 2 to 9 in good health and CMV-seropositive.

The chain employs TRBV15 and TRBJ2-5; 8 bases are shared with TRBD1. Matching the DNA end better, TRBJ2-7 makes the J call doubtful. Germline V lookup: CDR1 LNHNV, CDR2 YYDKDF (reference sequence). This CDR3 spans 16 amino acids. The CDR3 sequence is CATSRDRGRGSYEQYF. The DNA of the CDR3 is TGTGCCACCAGCAGAGACAGGGGGCGAGGTTCCTACGAGCAGTACTTC.

This clone was seen a handful of times. The chain carries TRBV10-1 and TRBJ1-1, with 7 bases lining up with TRBD1. Germline V gene sequence: CDR1 WNHNN, CDR2 SYGVQD (reference sequence). Losses at the gene ends were 9 bases for V and 1 base for J; bases not matched to a gene: 5. The CDR3 has 13 amino acids. The CDR3 loop is CASWDRWNTEAFF. In nucleotides, the CDR3 is TGCGCCAGTTGGGACAGATGGAACACTGAAGCTTTCTTT.

This chain uses TRBV30 with TRBJ1-2, with TRBD1 matching over 9 bases. The CDR3 loop spans 14 amino acids. Looked up from germline, CDR1 is GTSNPN and CDR2 is SVGIG (reference sequence). V was pared by 0 bases and J by 7 bases, with 6 bases of the junction left unmatched. The CDR3 DNA reads TGTGCCTGGAGTGTACAAACAGGGGGCCTTGGCTACACCTTC. This codes for CAWSVQTGGLGYTF.

The chain carries TRBV11-3 and TRBJ1-1, with D perhaps matching TRBD1 (5 bases). The ends were cut back, 5 bases at V and 6 bases at J, with 16 bases in the middle. The germline V gene has CDR1 SGHNT and CDR2 YENEEA. The CDR3 consists of 14 residues. The DNA for the CDR3 is TGTGCCAGCAGCCTTATGCGTTGGGGCCCTGAAGCTTTCTTT. Amino acids: CASSLMRWGPEAFF. The whole variable domain, filled in from reference TRBV11-3 and TRBJ1-1, reads EAGVVQSPRYKIIEKKQPVAFWCNPISGHNTLYWYLQNLGQGPELLIRYENEEAVDDSQLPKDRFSAERLKGVDSTLKIQPAELGDSAVYLCASSLMRWGPEAFFGQGTRLTVV.

V is TRBV11-3 and J is TRBJ2-7; D possibly corresponds to TRBD1 (6 bases). This CDR3 has 13 amino acids. V gave up 5 bases and J gave up 5 bases, with 13 bases separating them. The germline CDR1 and CDR2 sequences are SGHNT and YENEEA. The CDR3 coding sequence is TGTGCCAGCAGCAAACAGGGTTCCCACGAGCAGTACTTC. Its translation is CASSKQGSHEQYF.

The chain combines TRBV7-8 with TRBJ2-7, with 12 nucleotides matching TRBD1. The ends lost 2 bases at V and 7 bases at J; junction bases unmatched: 9. The germline V gene has CDR1 SGHVS and CDR2 FQNEAQ. The CDR3 totals 16 residues. CDR3 loop: CASSLISGDRGQEQYF. The CDR3 nucleotides are TGTGCCAGCAGCTTAATCTCTGGGGACAGGGGGCAAGAGCAGTACTTC.

V usage is TRBV19 and J usage is TRBJ1-2; 7 nucleotides match TRBD1. This CDR3 spans 11 amino acids. V lost 6 bases, J lost 7 bases, and 2 bases stayed unmatched. CDR1 is LNHDA, CDR2 SQIVND, per germline (reference sequence). DNA of the CDR3: TGTGCCAGTAGGTCAGGGGGTGGCTACACCTTC. Protein product: CASRSGGGYTF.

On this clone itself: At the DNA level, this CDR3 is encoded by other sequences in the same sample as well. V is TRBV5-4 and J is TRBJ1-1; TRBD1 is a possible D gene (5 bases). CDR3 length: 14 residues. Germline V gene sequence: CDR1 SGHNT, CDR2 YYREEE (reference sequence). V gave up 0 bases and J gave up 10 bases, with 16 bases separating them. CDR3: CASSLGGGRSAAFF. For the CDR3, the DNA is TGTGCCAGCAGCTTGGGGGGGGGAAGATCGGCAGCTTTCTTT.

This clone was counted only a few times. The chain carries TRBV6-5 and TRBJ2-5; 9 bases map to TRBD2. With V trimmed by 5 bases and J by 5 bases, 9 bases remained unmatched. Germline CDR1 reads MNHEY; CDR2 reads SVGAGI. The CDR3 runs to 15 residues. CDR3 sequence: CASSPSGGKAETQYF. DNA of the CDR3: TGTGCCAGCAGTCCCAGCGGGGGGAAAGCGGAGACCCAGTACTTC.

The chain's CDR3 is CASSWEGLAGSEQYF. CDR3 sequence (DNA): TGCGCCAGCAGCTGGGAAGGACTAGCGGGTAGCGAGCAGTACTTC. This chain uses TRBV5-1 with TRBJ2-5, with 11 bases lining up with TRBD2. The tail of the sequence fits TRBJ2-7 better, so the J call may be wrong. Germline assignment: CDR1 SGHRS and CDR2 YFSETQ. The CDR3 runs 15 residues.

This clone was recorded once. V gene TRBV6-1 combines with J gene TRBJ2-1; 9 bases line up with TRBD2. This CDR3 region has 15 residues. Germline lookup yields CDR1 MNHNS and CDR2 SASEGT. The CDR3 is CSTDRTGTSFIEQFF. The CDR3 nucleotides are TGTTCCACAGACCGAACCGGGACTAGCTTTATCGAGCAGTTCTTC.

The rearrangement uses TRBV5-5 and TRBJ2-2, with unresolved D. The CDR3 extends over 16 amino acids. V lost 2 bases and J lost 0, with 11 bases in between. The germline V gene has CDR1 SGHKS and CDR2 YYEKEE (reference sequence). Here the CDR3 DNA reads TGTGCCAGCAGCTTTCAGGTCAGGTCGAACACCGGGGAGCTGTTTTTT. Amino acids: CASSFQVRSNTGELFF.

The chain employs TRBV25-1 and TRBJ2-3; 8 bases align to TRBD2. The CDR3 sequence is 17 residues long. Trimming removed 4 bases from V and 4 bases from J; junction bases left unmatched: 13. Germline lookup yields CDR1 MGHDK and CDR2 SYGVNS. This CDR3 reads CASSGGSGLELSDTQYF. CDR3 nucleotide sequence: TGTGCCAGCAGTGGAGGGTCGGGACTAGAGTTATCAGATACGCAGTATTTT.